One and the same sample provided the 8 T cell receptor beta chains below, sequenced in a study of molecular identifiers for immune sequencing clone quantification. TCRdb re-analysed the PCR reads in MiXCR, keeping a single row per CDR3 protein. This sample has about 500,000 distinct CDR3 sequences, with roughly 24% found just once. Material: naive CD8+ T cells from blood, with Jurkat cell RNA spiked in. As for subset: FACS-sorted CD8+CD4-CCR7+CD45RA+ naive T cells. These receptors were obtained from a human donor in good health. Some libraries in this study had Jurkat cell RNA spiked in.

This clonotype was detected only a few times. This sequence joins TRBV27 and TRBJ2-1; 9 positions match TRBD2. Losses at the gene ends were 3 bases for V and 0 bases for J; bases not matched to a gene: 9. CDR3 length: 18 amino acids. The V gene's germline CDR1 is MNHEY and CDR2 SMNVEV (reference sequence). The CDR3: CASSFQGVAGASYNEQFF. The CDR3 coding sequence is TGTGCCAGCAGTTTTCAGGGAGTAGCGGGGGCCTCCTACAATGAGCAGTTCTTC.

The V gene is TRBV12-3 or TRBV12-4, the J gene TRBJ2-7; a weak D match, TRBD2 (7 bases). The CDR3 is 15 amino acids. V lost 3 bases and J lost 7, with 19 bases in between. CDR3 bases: TGTGCCAGCAGTTTCCTCGTCAGGAGGGGGGGGGAGCAGTACTTC. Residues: CASSFLVRRGGEQYF.

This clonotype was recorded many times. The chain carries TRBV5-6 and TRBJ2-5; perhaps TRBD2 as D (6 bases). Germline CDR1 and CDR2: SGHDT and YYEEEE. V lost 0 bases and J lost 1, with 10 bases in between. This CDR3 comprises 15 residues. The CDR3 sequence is CASSLDSSAQETQYF. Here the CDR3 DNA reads TGTGCCAGCAGCTTGGATTCTAGCGCCCAAGAGACCCAGTACTTC.

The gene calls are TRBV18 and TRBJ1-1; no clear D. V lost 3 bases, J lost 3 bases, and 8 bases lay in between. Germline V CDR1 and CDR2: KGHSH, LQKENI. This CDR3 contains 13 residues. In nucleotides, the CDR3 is TGTGCCAGCTCACCTAACAGAGACACTGAAGCTTTCTTT. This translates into CASSPNRDTEAFF.

The CDR3 sequence: CASGRGLDTNNYGYTF. CDR3 coding DNA: TGTGCCAGCGGCCGCGGTTTGGACACTAACAACTATGGCTACACCTTC. The chain carries TRBV3-1 and TRBJ1-2; possibly TRBD1 for D (5 bases). Trimming removed 8 bases at V and 2 bases at J, with 21 bases between. CDR1 LGHDT and CDR2 YNNKEL come from the germline V gene (reference sequence). CDR3 length: 16 amino acids.

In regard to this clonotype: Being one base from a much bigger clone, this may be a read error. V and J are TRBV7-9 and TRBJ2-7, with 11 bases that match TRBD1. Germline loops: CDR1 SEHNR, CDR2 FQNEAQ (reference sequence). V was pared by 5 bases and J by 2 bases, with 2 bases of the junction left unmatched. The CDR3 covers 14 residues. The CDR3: CASSKGQGAYEQYF. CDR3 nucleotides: TGTGCCAGCAGCAAGGGACAGGGGGCCTACGAGCAGTACTTC.

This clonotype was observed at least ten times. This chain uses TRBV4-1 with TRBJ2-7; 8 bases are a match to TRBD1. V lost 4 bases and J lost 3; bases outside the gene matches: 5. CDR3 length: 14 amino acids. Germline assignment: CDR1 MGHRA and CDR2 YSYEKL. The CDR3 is CASSPGQVSYEQYF. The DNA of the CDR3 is TGCGCCAGCAGCCCGGGACAGGTTAGCTACGAGCAGTACTTC.

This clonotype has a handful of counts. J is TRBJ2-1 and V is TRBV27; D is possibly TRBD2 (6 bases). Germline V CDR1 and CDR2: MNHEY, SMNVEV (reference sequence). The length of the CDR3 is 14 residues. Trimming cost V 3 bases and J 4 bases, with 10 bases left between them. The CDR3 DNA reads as TGTGCCAGCAGTTTGACTAGGGTTTACAATGAGCAGTTCTTC. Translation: CASSLTRVYNEQFF.